This TCR beta chain was identified in a study of CD8+ T cells in alopecia areata. Lesional scalp punch biopsies and peripheral blood came from alopecia areata patients. Investigators isolated RNA and reverse transcribed it into cDNA to act as the sequencing template. This table comes from immunoSEQ multiplex PCR, and its TCRdb copy is limited to in-frame clones, with some not included. This sample has 150,000 or so clones; over 80% occur once, and the top ten carry about 15%. The CDR3 consists of 15 residues. Germline trimming cut 7 bases from V and 3 bases from J; bases unmatched to any gene: 9. In germline, CDR1 is SQVTM, CDR2 ANQGSEA. General study points: Researchers report lesional scalp, most notably alopecia totalis/universalis, outstripped normal scalp in clonality.

Points on this clone: What it recognizes is unknown.

Sequenced material: CD8+ T cells sorted from blood, taken at week 0. The J gene is TRBJ1-1, the V gene TRBV29-1; 12 bases map to TRBD1. The TCR was taken from a human donor with alopecia areata. CDR3 DNA: TGCAGCGGTTACCGGGACAGGGGGCGCGACACTGAAGCTTTCTTT. It encodes CSGYRDRGRDTEAFF.